This T cell receptor (beta chain) stems from a study of Graves' ophthalmopathy and Graves' hyperthyroidism. This clonotype was seen repeatedly, ten times or more. A junction end diverges from the germline sequence, so it may reflect a read error. The sequenced template was RNA, covering the TCR beta CDR3 region. The library came from an HTBI-primed first-round RT-PCR and a second-round multiplex PCR. A single record per CDR3 protein comes from TCRdb applying MiXCR to the multiplex PCR reads. The data hold about 400,000 distinct CDR3 sequences, with around 18% observed a single time. Germline V gene lookup returns CDR1 SGHVS and CDR2 FQNEAQ. CDR3 length: 14 amino acids.

This sequence originates from a woman younger than 35 with Graves' ophthalmopathy. Sequenced sample: peripheral blood. The chain carries TRBV7-8 and TRBJ1-2; 10 bases are shared with TRBD1. CDR3 region: CASSGGQGNYGYTF. Written as DNA, the CDR3 is TGTGCCAGCAGCGGGGGACAGGGGAACTACGGCTACACCTTC.